The source of this T cell receptor beta chain is a study of CXCR3-negative and CXCR3-positive naive CD8 T cells. Of note for this clonotype: Its antigen remains unknown.

Naive CD8+ T cells showed CD45RO-CCR7+CD27+CD95-. In preparing the TRB cDNA libraries, 5' RACE with UMI labels was used. TCRdb reprocessed the 5' RACE reads, keeping one entry per CDR3 protein, no DNA. This sample carries about 90,000 distinct CDR3 sequences, with 1.1% going to the ten biggest clones. This CDR3 has 18 residues. Germline assignment: CDR1 SGHDN and CDR2 FVKESK. Regarding the study as a whole: Naive CXCR3-positive and CXCR3-negative cells shared similar TRBV-TRBJ usage, unlike memory cells. Comparably high diversity marked both naive subsets, whereas memory CD8+ cells had much lower diversity.

The sample comprised naive CXCR3- CD8+ T cells from blood. The subset was: CD45RO-CCR7+CD27+CD95- naive CD8+ T cells lacking CXCR3 (TNR3-). The chain employs TRBV14 and TRBJ1-1; without DNA, the TCRdb call of TRBD1 cannot be checked. The TCR comes from a human donor in good health. Some clones in this sample may be carry-over from other donors' samples. The CDR3 sequence: CASSQWGQGIVEDTEAFF.